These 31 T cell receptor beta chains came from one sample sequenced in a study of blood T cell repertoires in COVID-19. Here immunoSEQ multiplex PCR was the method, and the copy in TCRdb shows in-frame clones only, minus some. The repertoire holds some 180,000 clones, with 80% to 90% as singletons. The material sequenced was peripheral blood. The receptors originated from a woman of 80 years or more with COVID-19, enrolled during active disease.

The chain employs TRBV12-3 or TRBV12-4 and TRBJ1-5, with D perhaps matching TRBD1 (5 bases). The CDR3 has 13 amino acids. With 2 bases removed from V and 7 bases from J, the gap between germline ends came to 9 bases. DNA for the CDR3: TGTGCCAGCAGTTTATCGGGGGGACAGCCCCAGCATTTT. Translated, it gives CASSLSGGQPQHF.

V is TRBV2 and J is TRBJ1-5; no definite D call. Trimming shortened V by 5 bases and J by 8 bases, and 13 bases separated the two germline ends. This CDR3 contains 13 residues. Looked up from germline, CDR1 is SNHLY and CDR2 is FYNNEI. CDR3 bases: TGTGCCAGCAGTAACAGAATAGATAAGCCCCAGCATTTT. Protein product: CASSNRIDKPQHF. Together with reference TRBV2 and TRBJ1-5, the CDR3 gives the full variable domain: EPEVTQTPSHQVTQMGQEVILRCVPISNHLYFYWYRQILGQKVEFLVSFYNNEISEKSEIFDDQFSVERPDGSNFTLKIRSTKLEDSAMYFCASSNRIDKPQHFGDGTRLSIL.

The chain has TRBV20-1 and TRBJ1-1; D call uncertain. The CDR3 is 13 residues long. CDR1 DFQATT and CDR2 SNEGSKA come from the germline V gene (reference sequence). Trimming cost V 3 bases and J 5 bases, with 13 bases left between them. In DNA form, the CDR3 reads TGCAGTGCTAGTGGACCTCTGAGGACTGAAGCTTTCTTT. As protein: CSASGPLRTEAFF.

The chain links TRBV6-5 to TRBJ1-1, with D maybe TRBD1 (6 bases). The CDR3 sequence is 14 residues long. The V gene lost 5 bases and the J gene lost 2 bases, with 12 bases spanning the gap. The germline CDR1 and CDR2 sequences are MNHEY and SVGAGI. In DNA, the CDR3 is TGTGCCAGCAGTCTCGGGACACTTAACACTGAAGCTTTCTTT. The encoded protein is CASSLGTLNTEAFF.

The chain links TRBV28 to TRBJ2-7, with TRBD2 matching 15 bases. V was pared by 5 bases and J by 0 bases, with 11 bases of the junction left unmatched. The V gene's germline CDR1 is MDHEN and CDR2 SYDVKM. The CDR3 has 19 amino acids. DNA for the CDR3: TGTGCCAGCAGTCCTCGGACTAGCGGGAGGGCCATGAGCTCCTACGAGCAGTACTTC. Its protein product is CASSPRTSGRAMSSYEQYF.

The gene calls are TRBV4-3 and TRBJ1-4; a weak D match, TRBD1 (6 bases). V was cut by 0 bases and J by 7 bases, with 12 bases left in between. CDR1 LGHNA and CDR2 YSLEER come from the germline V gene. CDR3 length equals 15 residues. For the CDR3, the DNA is TGCGCCAGCAGCCAAGATCGGACAGAAGCTGAAAAACTGTTTTTT. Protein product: CASSQDRTEAEKLFF.

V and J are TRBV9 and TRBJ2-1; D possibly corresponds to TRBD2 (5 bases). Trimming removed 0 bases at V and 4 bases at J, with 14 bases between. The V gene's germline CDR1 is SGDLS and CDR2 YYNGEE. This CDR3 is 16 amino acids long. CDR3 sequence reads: CASSVAGSGVYNEQFF. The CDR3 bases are TGTGCCAGCAGCGTAGCTGGGAGCGGAGTTTACAATGAGCAGTTCTTC.

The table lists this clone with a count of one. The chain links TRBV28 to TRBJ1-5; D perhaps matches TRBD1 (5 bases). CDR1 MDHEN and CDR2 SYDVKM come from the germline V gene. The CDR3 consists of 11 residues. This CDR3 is CAGGWDQPQHF. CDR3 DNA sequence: TGTGCGGGGGGATGGGATCAGCCCCAGCATTTT. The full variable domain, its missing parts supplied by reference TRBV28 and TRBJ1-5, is DVKVTQSSRYLVKRTGEKVFLECVQDMDHENMFWYRQDPGLGLRLIYFSYDVKMKEKGDIPEGYSVSREKKERFSLILESASTNQTSMYLCAGGWDQPQHFGDGTRLSIL.

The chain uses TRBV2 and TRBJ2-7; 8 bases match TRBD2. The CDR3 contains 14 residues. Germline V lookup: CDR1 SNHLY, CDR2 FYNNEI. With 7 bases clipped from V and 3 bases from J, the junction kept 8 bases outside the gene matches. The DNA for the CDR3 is TGTGCCAGCAAACGGGAGGGAGTCCGCTACGAGCAGTACTTC. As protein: CASKREGVRYEQYF.

The CDR3 protein is CASSYWTGERKYGYTF. The CDR3 DNA reads TGTGCCAGCAGTTATTGGACAGGAGAAAGAAAGTATGGCTACACCTTC. This chain links TRBV27 with TRBJ1-2; 7 bases match TRBD1. Germline-derived CDR1 and CDR2 are MNHEY and SMNVEV (reference sequence). The CDR3 totals 16 residues. V was clipped by 4 bases and J by 5 bases; unmatched bases: 13.

The CDR3 sequence: CASSTGDEKLFF. CDR3 coding DNA: TGTGCCAGCAGCACAGGGGATGAAAAACTGTTTTTT. This chain links TRBV6-5 with TRBJ1-4, with 7 nucleotides matching TRBD1. The germline gives CDR1 MNHEY, CDR2 SVGAGI. The J segment lost 6 bases and the V segment lost 6 bases, leaving 1 base of the junction unmatched. The CDR3 covers 12 residues.

CDR3 sequence: CASSYSLAGGGEQYF. The CDR3, as DNA: TGTGCCAGCAGTTACTCGTTGGCGGGAGGCGGCGAGCAGTACTTC. V is TRBV6-5 and J is TRBJ2-7, with TRBD2 identical over 8 bases. The CDR3 has 15 residues. Germline loops: CDR1 MNHEY, CDR2 SVGAGI. J lost 6 bases, V lost 0 bases, and 7 bases had no gene match.

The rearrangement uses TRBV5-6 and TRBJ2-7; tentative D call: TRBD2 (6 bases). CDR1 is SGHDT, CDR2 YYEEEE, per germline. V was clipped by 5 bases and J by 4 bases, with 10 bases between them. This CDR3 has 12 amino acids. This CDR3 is CASSTGVYEQYF. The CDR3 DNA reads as TGTGCCAGCAGTACGGGAGTTTACGAGCAGTACTTC.

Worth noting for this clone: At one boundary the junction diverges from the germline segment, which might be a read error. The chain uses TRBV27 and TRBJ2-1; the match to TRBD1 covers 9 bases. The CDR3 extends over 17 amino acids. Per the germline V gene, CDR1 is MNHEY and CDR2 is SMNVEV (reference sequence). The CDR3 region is CASRSRAGTGSFNEQFF. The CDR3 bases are TGTGCCAGCAGGTCTCGAGCCGGGACAGGGTCCTTCAATGAGCAGTTCTTC.

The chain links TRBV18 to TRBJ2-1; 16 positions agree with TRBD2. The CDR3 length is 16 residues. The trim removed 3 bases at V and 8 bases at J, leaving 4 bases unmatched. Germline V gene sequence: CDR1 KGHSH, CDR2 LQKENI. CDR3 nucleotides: TGTGCCAGCTCACCTGGGACTAGCGGGAGGGCGGATGAGCAGTTCTTC. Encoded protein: CASSPGTSGRADEQFF. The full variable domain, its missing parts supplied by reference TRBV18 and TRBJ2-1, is NAGVMQNPRHLVRRRGQEARLRCSPMKGHSHVYWYRQLPEEGLKFMVYLQKENIIDESGMPKERFSAEFPKEGPSILRIQQVVRGDSAAYFCASSPGTSGRADEQFFGPGTRLTVL.

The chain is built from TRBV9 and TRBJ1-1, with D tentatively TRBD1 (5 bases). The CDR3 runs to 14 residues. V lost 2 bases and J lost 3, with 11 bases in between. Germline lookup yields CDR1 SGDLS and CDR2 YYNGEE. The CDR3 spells CASSVRGIDTEAFF. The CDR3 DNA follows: TGTGCCAGCAGCGTTCGGGGGATAGACACTGAAGCTTTCTTT.

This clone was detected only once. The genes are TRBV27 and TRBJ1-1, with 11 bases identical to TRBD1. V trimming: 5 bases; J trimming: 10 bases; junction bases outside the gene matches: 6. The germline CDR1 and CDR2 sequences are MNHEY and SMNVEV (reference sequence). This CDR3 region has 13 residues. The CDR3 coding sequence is TGTGCCAGCAGTCCCGGACAGGGGGCTCCAGCTTTCTTT. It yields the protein CASSPGQGAPAFF.

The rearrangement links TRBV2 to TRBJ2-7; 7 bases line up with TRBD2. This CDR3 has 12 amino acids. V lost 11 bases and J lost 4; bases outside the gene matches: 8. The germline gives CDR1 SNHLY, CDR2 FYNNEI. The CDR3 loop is CALGGGLYEQYF. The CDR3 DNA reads TGTGCCCTAGGCGGGGGTCTATACGAGCAGTACTTC.

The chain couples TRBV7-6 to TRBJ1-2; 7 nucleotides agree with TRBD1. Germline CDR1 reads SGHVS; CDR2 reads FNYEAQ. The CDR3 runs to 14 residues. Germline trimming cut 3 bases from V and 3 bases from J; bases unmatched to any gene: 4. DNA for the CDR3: TGTGCCAGCAGCTTGCTAGGACAGGACTATGGCTACACCTTC. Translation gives CASSLLGQDYGYTF.

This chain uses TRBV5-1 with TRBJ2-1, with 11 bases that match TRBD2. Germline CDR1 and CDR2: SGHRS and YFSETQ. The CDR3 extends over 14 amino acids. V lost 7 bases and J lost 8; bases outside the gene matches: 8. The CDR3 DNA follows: TGCGCCAGCGGGCCGGGACTAGCGGATCATGAGCAGTTCTTC. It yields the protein CASGPGLADHEQFF.

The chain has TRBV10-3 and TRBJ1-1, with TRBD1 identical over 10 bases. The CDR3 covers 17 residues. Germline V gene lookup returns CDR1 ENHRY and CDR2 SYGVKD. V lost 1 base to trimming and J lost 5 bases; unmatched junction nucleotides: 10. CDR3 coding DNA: TGTGCCATCAGTGAGTACTTAGCTGGGACAGGGGTAACTGAAGCTTTCTTT. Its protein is CAISEYLAGTGVTEAFF.

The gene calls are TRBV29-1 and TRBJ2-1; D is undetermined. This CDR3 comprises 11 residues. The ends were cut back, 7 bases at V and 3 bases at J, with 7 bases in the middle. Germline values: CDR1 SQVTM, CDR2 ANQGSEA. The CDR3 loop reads CSGSVYNEQFF. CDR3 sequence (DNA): TGCAGCGGCTCAGTCTACAATGAGCAGTTCTTC.

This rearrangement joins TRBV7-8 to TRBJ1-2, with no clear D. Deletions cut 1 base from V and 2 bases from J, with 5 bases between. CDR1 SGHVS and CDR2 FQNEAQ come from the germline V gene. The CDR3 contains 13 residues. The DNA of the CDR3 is TGTGCCAGCAGCTTAGTTCGGAACTATGGCTACACCTTC. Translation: CASSLVRNYGYTF. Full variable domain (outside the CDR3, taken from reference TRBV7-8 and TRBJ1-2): GAGVSQSPRYKVAKRGQDVALRCDPISGHVSLFWYQQALGQGPEFLTYFQNEAQLDKSGLPSDRFFAERPEGSVSTLKIQRTQQEDSAVYLCASSLVRNYGYTFGSGTRLTVV.

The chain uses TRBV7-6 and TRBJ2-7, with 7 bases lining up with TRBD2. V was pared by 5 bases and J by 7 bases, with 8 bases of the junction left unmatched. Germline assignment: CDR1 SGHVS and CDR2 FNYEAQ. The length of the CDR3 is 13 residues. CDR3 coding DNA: TGTGCCAGCAGCCCCCGACTAGCTCTTGAGCAGTACTTC. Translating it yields CASSPRLALEQYF.

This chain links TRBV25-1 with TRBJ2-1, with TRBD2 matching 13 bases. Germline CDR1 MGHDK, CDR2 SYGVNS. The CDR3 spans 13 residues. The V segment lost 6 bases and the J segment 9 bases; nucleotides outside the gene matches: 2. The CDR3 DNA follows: TGTGCCAGCAGCGGACTAGCGGGAGTTGAGCAGTTCTTC. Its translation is CASSGLAGVEQFF.

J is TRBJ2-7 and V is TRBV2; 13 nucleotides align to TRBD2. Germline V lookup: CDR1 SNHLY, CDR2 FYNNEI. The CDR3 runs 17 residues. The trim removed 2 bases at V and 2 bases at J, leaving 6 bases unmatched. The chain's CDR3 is CASSETSGRAGAYEQYF. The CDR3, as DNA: TGTGCCAGCAGTGAAACTAGCGGGAGGGCCGGGGCCTACGAGCAGTACTTC. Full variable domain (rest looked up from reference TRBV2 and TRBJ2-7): EPEVTQTPSHQVTQMGQEVILRCVPISNHLYFYWYRQILGQKVEFLVSFYNNEISEKSEIFDDQFSVERPDGSNFTLKIRSTKLEDSAMYFCASSETSGRAGAYEQYFGPGTRLTVT.

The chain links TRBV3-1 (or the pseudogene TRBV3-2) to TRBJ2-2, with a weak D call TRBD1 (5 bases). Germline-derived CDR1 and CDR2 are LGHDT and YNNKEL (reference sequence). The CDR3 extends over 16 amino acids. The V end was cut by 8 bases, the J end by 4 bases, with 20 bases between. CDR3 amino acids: CASARMGTQGTGELFF. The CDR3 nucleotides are TGTGCCAGCGCCCGAATGGGCACCCAGGGCACCGGGGAGCTGTTTTTT.

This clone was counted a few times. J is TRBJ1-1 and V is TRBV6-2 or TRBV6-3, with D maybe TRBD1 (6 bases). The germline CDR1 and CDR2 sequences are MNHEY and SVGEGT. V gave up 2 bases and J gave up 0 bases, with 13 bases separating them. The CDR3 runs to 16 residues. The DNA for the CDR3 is TGTGCCAGCAGTTACAGCCGGGACACTTTGAACACTGAAGCTTTCTTT. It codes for CASSYSRDTLNTEAFF.

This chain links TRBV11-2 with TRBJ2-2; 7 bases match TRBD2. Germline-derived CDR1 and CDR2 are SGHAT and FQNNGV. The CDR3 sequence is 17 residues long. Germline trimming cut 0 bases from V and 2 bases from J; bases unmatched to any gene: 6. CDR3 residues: CASSLDPGLRNTGELFF. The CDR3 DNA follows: TGTGCCAGCAGCTTAGATCCGGGACTACGTAACACCGGGGAGCTGTTTTTT.

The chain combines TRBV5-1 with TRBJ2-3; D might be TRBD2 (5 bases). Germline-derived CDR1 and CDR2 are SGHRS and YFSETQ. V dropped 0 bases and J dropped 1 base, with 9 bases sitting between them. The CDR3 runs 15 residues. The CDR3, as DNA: TGCGCCAGCAGCTTGGCCGGAGGAGGCACAGATACGCAGTATTTT. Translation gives CASSLAGGGTDTQYF.

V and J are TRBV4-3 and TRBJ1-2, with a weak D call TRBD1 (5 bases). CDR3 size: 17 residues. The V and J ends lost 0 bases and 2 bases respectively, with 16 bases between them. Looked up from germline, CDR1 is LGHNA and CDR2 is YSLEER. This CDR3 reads CASSQDRRGHRNYGYTF. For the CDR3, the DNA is TGCGCCAGCAGCCAAGATCGTAGGGGCCACCGGAACTATGGCTACACCTTC.